This TCR beta chain emerged from a study of healthy donors' naive CD4 and CD8 T cells. Each TCR library used around 500 ng of total RNA and a linear amplification protocol. A single record per CDR3 protein comes from TCRdb applying MiXCR to the reads. The table shows roughly 200,000 distinct CDR3 sequences, with about 74% occurring only once. This CDR3 comprises 16 residues. V shed 4 bases and J shed 7 bases, with 23 bases lying between them. Germline loops: CDR1 SQVTM, CDR2 ANQGSEA. Sequenced sample: naive CD4+ and CD8+ T cells sorted from blood, pooled from several donors. V and J are TRBV29-1 and TRBJ2-1, with D perhaps matching TRBD1 or TRBD2 (5 bases each). The clonotype was recovered from a pool of human donors in good health; the sample pools cells from several healthy donors. CDR3 DNA: TGCAGCGTTGGGGACCCGGGTGGGCCCCACAATAATGAGCAGTTCTTC. It translates to CSVGDPGGPHNNEQFF.